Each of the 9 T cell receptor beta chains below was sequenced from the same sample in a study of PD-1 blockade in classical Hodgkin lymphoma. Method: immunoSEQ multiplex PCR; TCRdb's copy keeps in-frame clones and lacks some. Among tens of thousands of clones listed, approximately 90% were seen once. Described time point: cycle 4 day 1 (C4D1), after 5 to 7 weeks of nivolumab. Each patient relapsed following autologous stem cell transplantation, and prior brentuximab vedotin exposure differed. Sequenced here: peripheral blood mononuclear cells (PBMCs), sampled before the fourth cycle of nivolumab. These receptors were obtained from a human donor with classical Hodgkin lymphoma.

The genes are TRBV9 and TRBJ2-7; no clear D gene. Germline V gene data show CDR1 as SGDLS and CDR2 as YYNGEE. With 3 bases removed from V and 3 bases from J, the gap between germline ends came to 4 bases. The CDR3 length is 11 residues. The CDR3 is CASSAGYEQYF. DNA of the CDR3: TGTGCCAGCAGCGCAGGCTACGAGCAGTACTTC.

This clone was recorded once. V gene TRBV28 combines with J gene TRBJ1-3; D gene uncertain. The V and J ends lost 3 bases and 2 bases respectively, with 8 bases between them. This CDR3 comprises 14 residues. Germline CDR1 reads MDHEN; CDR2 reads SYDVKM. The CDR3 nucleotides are TGTGCCAGCAGTTTTAGAACTGCTGGAAACACCATATATTTT. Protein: CASSFRTAGNTIYF.

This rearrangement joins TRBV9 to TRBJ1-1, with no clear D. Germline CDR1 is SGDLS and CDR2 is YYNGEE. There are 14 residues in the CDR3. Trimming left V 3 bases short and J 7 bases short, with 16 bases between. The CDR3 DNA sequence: TGTGCCAGCAGCGATCGACACTTGGCGGATGAAGCTTTCTTT. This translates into CASSDRHLADEAFF. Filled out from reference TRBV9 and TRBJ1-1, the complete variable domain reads DSGVTQTPKHLITATGQRVTLRCSPRSGDLSVYWYQQSLDQGLQFLIQYYNGEERAKGNILERFSAQQFPDLHSELNLSSLELGDSALYFCASSDRHLADEAFFGQGTRLTVV.

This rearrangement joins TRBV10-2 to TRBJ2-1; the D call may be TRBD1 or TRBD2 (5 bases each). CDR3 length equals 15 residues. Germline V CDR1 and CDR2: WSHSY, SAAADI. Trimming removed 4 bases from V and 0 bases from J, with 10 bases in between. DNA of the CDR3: TGCGCCAGCAGTGGACCGAGGGGCTCCTACAATGAGCAGTTCTTC. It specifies CASSGPRGSYNEQFF.

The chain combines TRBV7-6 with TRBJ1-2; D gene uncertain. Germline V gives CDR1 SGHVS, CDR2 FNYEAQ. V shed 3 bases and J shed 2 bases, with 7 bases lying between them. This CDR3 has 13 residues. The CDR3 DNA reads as TGTGCCAGCAGCTTGGCAGAGAACTATGGCTACACCTTC. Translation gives CASSLAENYGYTF.

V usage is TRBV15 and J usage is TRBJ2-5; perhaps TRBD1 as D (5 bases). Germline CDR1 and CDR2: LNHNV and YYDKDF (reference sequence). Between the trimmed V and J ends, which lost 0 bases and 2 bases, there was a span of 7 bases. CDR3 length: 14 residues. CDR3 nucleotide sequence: TGTGCCACCAGCAGAGATCGACAGCAAGAGACCCAGTACTTC. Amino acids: CATSRDRQQETQYF.

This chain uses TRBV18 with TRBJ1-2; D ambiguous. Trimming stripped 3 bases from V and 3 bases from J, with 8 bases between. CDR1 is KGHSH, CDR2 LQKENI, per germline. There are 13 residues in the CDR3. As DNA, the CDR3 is TGTGCCAGCTCACCGGAGGGAGACTATGGCTACACCTTC. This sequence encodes CASSPEGDYGYTF.

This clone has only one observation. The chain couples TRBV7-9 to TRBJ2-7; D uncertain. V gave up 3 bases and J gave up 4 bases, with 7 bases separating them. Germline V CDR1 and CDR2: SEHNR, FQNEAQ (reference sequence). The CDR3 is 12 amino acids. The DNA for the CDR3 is TGTGCCAGCAGCTTTGTGGTGTACGAGCAGTACTTC. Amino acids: CASSFVVYEQYF.

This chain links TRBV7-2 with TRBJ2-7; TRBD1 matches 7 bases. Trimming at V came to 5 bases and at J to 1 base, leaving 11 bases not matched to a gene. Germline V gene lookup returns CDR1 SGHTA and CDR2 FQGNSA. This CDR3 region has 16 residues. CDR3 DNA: TGTGCCAGCAGCCAGCACACAGGGGATGGGTCCTACGAGCAGTACTTC. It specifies CASSQHTGDGSYEQYF.